These 27 T cell receptor beta chains share one sample of origin, sequenced in a study of cytomegalovirus exposure and HLA in healthy donors. The PCR used 60 Vbeta and 13 Jbeta primers. Profiling relied on immunoSEQ multiplex PCR, and the TCRdb table lists in-frame clones only, not all of them. The sample contains 83,000 or so clones, more than 80% of which appear only once. The specimen was PBMCs. The receptors were gathered from a woman aged 25 to 45 in good health and CMV-seronegative.

This clone was observed a few times. The chain is built from TRBV10-1 and TRBJ2-1; maybe TRBD2 (6 bases). Trimming stripped 4 bases from V and 6 bases from J, with 13 bases between. CDR3 length equals 14 residues. Germline V gene sequence: CDR1 WNHNN, CDR2 SYGVQD (reference sequence). CDR3 sequence reads: CASSGIGRSNEQFF. CDR3 bases: TGCGCCAGCAGTGGAATCGGGAGATCCAATGAGCAGTTCTTC.

CDR3 sequence: CSARPGTGNTEAFF. CDR3 nucleotide sequence: TGCAGCGCTAGACCCGGGACAGGGAACACTGAAGCTTTCTTT. The chain uses TRBV29-1 and TRBJ1-1; TRBD1 aligns across 8 bases. Trimming cost V 7 bases and J 1 base; bases outside gene matches: 8. The CDR3 has 14 residues. Germline V gene sequence: CDR1 SQVTM, CDR2 ANQGSEA.

The rearrangement links TRBV11-1 to TRBJ2-7; tentative D call: TRBD1 (5 bases). The V and J ends lost 3 bases and 3 bases respectively, with 12 bases between them. CDR3 length: 14 amino acids. Germline lookup yields CDR1 SGHAT and CDR2 FQDESV (reference sequence). CDR3 coding DNA: TGTGCCAGCAGCTTTAAGGGGCCTGGCTACGAGCAGTACTTC. This gives the protein CASSFKGPGYEQYF.

The chain is built from TRBV29-1 and TRBJ2-1, with 8 bases aligning to TRBD2. The ends lost 8 bases at V and 8 bases at J; junction bases unmatched: 11. Looked up from germline, CDR1 is SQVTM and CDR2 is ANQGSEA. This CDR3 is built from 13 residues. CDR3 in amino acids: CSSKSGTSHEQFF. CDR3 DNA: TGCAGCTCGAAATCCGGGACTAGTCATGAGCAGTTCTTC.

V and J are TRBV18 and TRBJ1-1; 7 bases line up with TRBD1. CDR3 length: 16 amino acids. Germline V gives CDR1 KGHSH, CDR2 LQKENI. V shed 2 bases, J shed 0 bases, and the junction held 6 bases outside the gene matches. The CDR3 spells CASSPGRGAMNTEAFF. The CDR3 DNA sequence: TGTGCCAGCTCACCAGGCAGGGGGGCGATGAACACTGAAGCTTTCTTT.

This clone has only one observation. The chain carries TRBV29-1 and TRBJ2-1; 14 bases fit TRBD2. Germline CDR1 and CDR2: SQVTM and ANQGSEA. Trimming cost V 6 bases and J 4 bases; bases outside gene matches: 14. The CDR3 has 18 amino acids. CDR3 protein: CSVSSWGTSGSQYNEQFF. The CDR3 nucleotides are TGCAGCGTCTCCTCGTGGGGGACTAGCGGGAGTCAGTACAATGAGCAGTTCTTC.

Turning to this clone: Mismatch with germline at one junction end may stem from a read error. The chain uses TRBV7-9 and TRBJ1-1; TRBD1 matches 9 bases. The CDR3 runs to 16 residues. Germline V gene data show CDR1 as SEHNR and CDR2 as FQNEAQ (reference sequence). CDR3 sequence reads: CSSSSPPGQGFTEAFF. DNA of the CDR3: TGTTCCAGCAGCTCTCCCCCTGGACAGGGGTTCACTGAAGCTTTCTTT.

V is TRBV7-8 and J is TRBJ1-2; D might be TRBD1 (5 bases). Germline CDR1 reads SGHVS; CDR2 reads FQNEAQ. CDR3 length equals 14 residues. V lost 6 bases and J 3 bases, leaving 14 bases between the germline ends. This CDR3 is CASRLRGSDYGYTF. CDR3 DNA sequence: TGTGCCAGCAGACTGCGGGGGTCGGACTATGGCTACACCTTC.

This chain connects TRBV29-1 to TRBJ1-2; TRBD1 matches 9 bases. The ends lost 7 bases at V and 6 bases at J; junction bases unmatched: 6. In germline, CDR1 is SQVTM, CDR2 ANQGSEA. The CDR3 runs 12 residues. CDR3 bases: TGCAGCGCACCCCGGGACAGGGATGGCTACACCTTC. Translated, it gives CSAPRDRDGYTF.

The chain has TRBV5-5 and TRBJ2-7; D gene unclear. The V end was cut by 4 bases, the J end by 3 bases, with 11 bases between. From germline, CDR1 is SGHKS and CDR2 YYEKEE (reference sequence). The length of the CDR3 is 13 residues. CDR3 bases: TGTGCCAGCAGCCTGGGTCTTGTCTACGAGCAGTACTTC. Translated: CASSLGLVYEQYF.

This chain connects TRBV6-5 to TRBJ2-6; the D gene is possibly TRBD2 (6 bases). Germline-derived CDR1 and CDR2 are MNHEY and SVGAGI. The CDR3 covers 16 residues. Trimming pared 2 bases from V and 0 bases from J, leaving 8 bases between. In DNA form, the CDR3 reads TGTGCCAGCAGTTACCGGGAGTTCTCTGGGGCCAACGTCCTGACTTTC. Its protein is CASSYREFSGANVLTF.

J is TRBJ1-3 and V is TRBV7-3; the D is unclear. Germline loops: CDR1 SGHTA, CDR2 FQGTGA. Trimming removed 5 bases from V and 0 bases from J, with 8 bases in between. This CDR3 region has 14 residues. In nucleotides, the CDR3 is TGTGCCAGCAGCCCGGAGAGCTCTGGAAACACCATATATTTT. Protein sequence: CASSPESSGNTIYF. The full variable domain, in which reference TRBV7-3 and TRBJ1-3 provide the parts outside the CDR3, is GAGVSQTPSNKVTEKGKYVELRCDPISGHTALYWYRQSLGQGPEFLIYFQGTGAADDSGLPNDRFFAVRPEGSVSTLKIQRTERGDSAVYLCASSPESSGNTIYFGEGSWLTVV.

The gene calls are TRBV28 and TRBJ1-2, with D perhaps TRBD1 (6 bases). Looked up from germline, CDR1 is MDHEN and CDR2 is SYDVKM. The germline V and J ends were trimmed by 8 bases and 5 bases, with 9 bases remaining between them. The CDR3 loop spans 11 amino acids. For the CDR3, the DNA is TGTGCCAGCGGGACACGGTATGGCTACACCTTC. Residues: CASGTRYGYTF.

V and J are TRBV6-5 and TRBJ1-3; 9 nucleotides line up with TRBD1. The CDR3 loop spans 13 amino acids. J gave up 8 bases and V 6 bases, and 5 bases lay outside the gene matches. Germline V gene sequence: CDR1 MNHEY, CDR2 SVGAGI. The CDR3 region has the DNA TGTGCCAGCAGAGACAGGGGGATGGACACCATATATTTT. Translating gives CASRDRGMDTIYF.

The chain combines TRBV6-5 with TRBJ2-1; tentative D call: TRBD2 (5 bases). From germline, CDR1 is MNHEY and CDR2 SVGAGI. The length of the CDR3 is 14 residues. V lost 5 bases to trimming and J lost 8 bases, with 16 bases between them. CDR3 loop: CASSKDLRSDEQFF. The CDR3 coding sequence is TGTGCCAGCAGTAAGGACTTGCGGTCGGATGAGCAGTTCTTC.

The chain employs TRBV19 and TRBJ2-1; TRBD2 matches 8 bases. This CDR3 spans 14 amino acids. Germline loops: CDR1 LNHDA, CDR2 SQIVND (reference sequence). Trimming removed 6 bases from V and 9 bases from J; junction bases left unmatched: 10. The CDR3 DNA reads as TGTGCCAGTAGCCCTAGCGGGTCTTCGGGTGAGCAGTTCTTC. Encoded protein: CASSPSGSSGEQFF.

V is TRBV28 and J is TRBJ1-2; D uncertain. Germline lookup yields CDR1 MDHEN and CDR2 SYDVKM. The CDR3 covers 13 residues. V lost 5 bases and J 2 bases, leaving 9 bases between the germline ends. CDR3 residues: CASSLGSNYGYTF. The CDR3 DNA reads TGTGCCAGCAGTCTGGGGAGCAACTATGGCTACACCTTC.

This chain connects TRBV7-2 to TRBJ1-1; tentative D call: TRBD1 (6 bases). V was shortened by 5 bases and J by 7 bases, with 14 bases between the two germline ends. The germline V gene encodes CDR1 SGHTA and CDR2 FQGNSA. The CDR3 loop spans 13 amino acids. The CDR3 DNA sequence: TGTGCCAGCAGCGGGCGACAGGCTAGTGAAGCTTTCTTT. Protein product: CASSGRQASEAFF.

This chain connects TRBV18 to TRBJ1-5; the D is unclear. V lost 1 base and J 5 bases, leaving 15 bases between the germline ends. Per the germline V gene, CDR1 is KGHSH and CDR2 is LQKENI. The CDR3 covers 16 residues. The chain's CDR3 is CASSPLPPGSDQPQHF. CDR3 DNA: TGTGCCAGCTCACCACTTCCCCCGGGGTCCGATCAGCCCCAGCATTTT.

The chain combines TRBV7-2 with TRBJ2-5; 10 nucleotides line up with TRBD1. V shed 4 bases and J 5 bases; nucleotides not matched to a gene: 7. The CDR3 extends over 15 amino acids. CDR1 and CDR2 from the germline V gene are SGHTA and FQGNSA. The CDR3 bases are TGTGCCAGCAGCTACCGACAGGGGGCTGGGGAGACCCAGTACTTC. Translating it yields CASSYRQGAGETQYF.

This sequence joins TRBV6-5 and TRBJ1-2; no firm D call. Germline V lookup: CDR1 MNHEY, CDR2 SVGAGI. The V end lost 5 bases, the J end lost 2 bases, and 6 bases lay between the germline ends. The CDR3 spans 12 residues. CDR3 DNA sequence: TGTGCCAGCAGTACAGTGAACTATGGCTACACCTTC. Its protein product is CASSTVNYGYTF.

The J gene is TRBJ2-5, the V gene TRBV28; 9 bases are shared with TRBD1. Germline V gene data show CDR1 as MDHEN and CDR2 as SYDVKM. Trimming cost V 6 bases and J 3 bases; bases outside gene matches: 11. The CDR3 length is 16 residues. In DNA, the CDR3 is TGTGCCAGCAGGTTCACGGGGACAGGGAAAAAAGAGACCCAGTACTTC. This translates into CASRFTGTGKKETQYF.

J is TRBJ1-1 and V is TRBV7-2; D is unresolved. CDR1 is SGHTA, CDR2 FQGNSA, per germline. The CDR3 has 13 residues. Trimming took off 3 bases at V and 0 bases at J, with 5 bases between the two ends. CDR3 sequence reads: CASSFDMNTEAFF. The CDR3, as DNA: TGTGCCAGCAGCTTTGACATGAACACTGAAGCTTTCTTT.

This clone was picked up a small number of times. The genes are TRBV15 and TRBJ1-1; 7 bases are shared with TRBD1. The CDR3 sequence is 14 residues long. In germline, CDR1 is LNHNV, CDR2 YYDKDF (reference sequence). V was pared by 5 bases and J by 6 bases, with 9 bases of the junction left unmatched. The CDR3 region is CATSPQMGQSEAFF. The CDR3 DNA is TGTGCCACCAGCCCTCAAATGGGACAGTCTGAAGCTTTCTTT.

The chain carries TRBV27 and TRBJ2-3; 9 bases agree with TRBD2. This CDR3 is 18 amino acids long. V was pared by 6 bases and J by 0 bases, with 13 bases of the junction left unmatched. Germline V gene data show CDR1 as MNHEY and CDR2 as SMNVEV (reference sequence). This chain's CDR3 is CASSPGTSPIPSTDTQYF. Written as DNA, the CDR3 is TGTGCCAGCAGCCCCGGGACTAGCCCCATCCCCAGCACAGATACGCAGTATTTT.

V gene TRBV25-1 combines with J gene TRBJ2-7, with unresolved D. Germline V CDR1 and CDR2: MGHDK, SYGVNS. V shed 1 base and J shed 7 bases, with 5 bases lying between them. The CDR3 runs 11 residues. DNA of the CDR3: TGTGCCAGCAGTGAATTTTTAGAGCAGTACTTC. Amino acid sequence: CASSEFLEQYF.

The chain joins TRBV19 to TRBJ2-1; D remains unclear. This CDR3 is built from 15 residues. Germline CDR1 reads LNHDA; CDR2 reads SQIVND (reference sequence). Trimming removed 3 bases from V and 0 bases from J, with 9 bases in between. CDR3 sequence: CASSIDTYSYNEQFF. The DNA for the CDR3 is TGTGCCAGTAGTATTGACACCTACTCCTACAATGAGCAGTTCTTC.